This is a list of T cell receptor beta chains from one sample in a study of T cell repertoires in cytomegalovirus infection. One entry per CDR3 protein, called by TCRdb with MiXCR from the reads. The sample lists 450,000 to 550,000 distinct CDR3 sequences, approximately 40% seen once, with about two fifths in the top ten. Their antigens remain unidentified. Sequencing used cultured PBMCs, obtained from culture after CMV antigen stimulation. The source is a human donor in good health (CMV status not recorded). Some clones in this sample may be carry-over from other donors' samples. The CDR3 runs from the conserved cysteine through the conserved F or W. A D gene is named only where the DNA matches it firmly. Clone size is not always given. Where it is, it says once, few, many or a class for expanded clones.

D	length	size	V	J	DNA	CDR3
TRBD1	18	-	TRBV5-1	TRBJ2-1	TGCGCCAGCAGCTTTCCAGACACCGGGACAGGAGCCTACAATGAGCAGTTCTTC	CASSFPDTGTGAYNEQFF
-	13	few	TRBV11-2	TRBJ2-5	TGTGCCAGCAGCCCAGGAGAGAAAGAGACCCAGTACTTC	CASSPGEKETQYF
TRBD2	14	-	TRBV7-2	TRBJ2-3	TGTGCCAGCAGCTACCCTTTGGGGGGGGATACGCAGTATTTT	CASSYPLGGDTQYF
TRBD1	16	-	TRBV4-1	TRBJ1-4	TGCGCCAGCAGCCAAGCGACAGGGGAACCTAATGAAAAACTGTTTTTT	CASSQATGEPNEKLFF
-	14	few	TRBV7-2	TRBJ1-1	TGTGCCAGCAGCTTATTGGTGGGGAACACTGAAGCTTTCTTT	CASSLLVGNTEAFF
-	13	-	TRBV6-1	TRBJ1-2	TGTGCCAGCAGTGAAGTGGACAGATATGGCTACACCTTC	CASSEVDRYGYTF
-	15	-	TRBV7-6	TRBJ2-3	TGTGCCAGCAGCTCTCCGGAGGATTCCCCAGATACGCAGTATTTT	CASSSPEDSPDTQYF
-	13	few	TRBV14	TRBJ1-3	TGTGCCAGCAGCCAAGTCGCTGGAAACACCATATATTTT	CASSQVAGNTIYF
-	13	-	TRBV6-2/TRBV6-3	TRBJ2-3	TGTGCCAGCAGCCGAGGGCCCTCAGATACGCAGTATTTT	CASSRGPSDTQYF
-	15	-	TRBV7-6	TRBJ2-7	TGTGCCAGCAGCTTAGGGGGTCGACCCATGGACGAGCAGTACTTC	CASSLGGRPMDEQYF
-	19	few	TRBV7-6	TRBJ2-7	TGTGCCAGCAGCTTAAGGATGACTAGTACGCGGGGCCCCTCCTACGAGCAGTACTTC	CASSLRMTSTRGPSYEQYF
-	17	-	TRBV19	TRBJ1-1	TGTGCCAGTAGAAGTGACAGGAGGCTACTCATGAACACTGAAGCTTTCTTT	CASRSDRRLLMNTEAFF
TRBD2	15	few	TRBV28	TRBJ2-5	TGTGCCAGCAGCGGACTAGCGGGGCGACAAGAGACCCAGTACTTC	CASSGLAGRQETQYF
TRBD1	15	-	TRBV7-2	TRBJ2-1	TGTGCCAGCAGCTCCACGGGACAGGGACCCAATGAGCAGTTCTTC	CASSSTGQGPNEQFF
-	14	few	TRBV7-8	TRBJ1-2	TGTGCCAGCAGCTTACTCGCAGGCAACTATGGCTACACCTTC	CASSLLAGNYGYTF
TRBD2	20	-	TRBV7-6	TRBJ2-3	TGTGCCAGCAGCTTAGCGGTAGGAGCGGGAGACCCCGAACGCACAGATACGCAGTATTTT	CASSLAVGAGDPERTDTQYF
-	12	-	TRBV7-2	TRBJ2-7	TGTGCCAGCAGCTTAGGACTCGTTGAGCAGTACTTC	CASSLGLVEQYF
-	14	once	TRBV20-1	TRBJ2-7	TGCAGTGCCGCGGACTTCAAGGGGATGGTGGAGCAGTACTTC	CSAADFKGMVEQYF
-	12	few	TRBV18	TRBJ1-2	TGTGCCAGCTCACCGGACTTCTATGGCTACACCTTC	CASSPDFYGYTF
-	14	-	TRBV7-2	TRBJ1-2	TGTGCCAGCAGCCCGCGAGTGACTGGCTATGGCTACACCTTC	CASSPRVTGYGYTF
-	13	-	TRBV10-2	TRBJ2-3	TGCGCCAGCAGATTGAGTAACACAGATACGCAGTATTTT	CASRLSNTDTQYF
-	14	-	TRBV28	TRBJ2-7	TGTGCCAGCATGACCCAAACCTTGCCCTACGAGCAGTACTTC	CASMTQTLPYEQYF
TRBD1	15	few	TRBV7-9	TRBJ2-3	TGTGCCAGCAGCTCATCCGGCCAGGGGGTTAATACGCAGTATTTT	CASSSSGQGVNTQYF
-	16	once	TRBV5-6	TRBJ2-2	TGTGCCAGCAGCTTGGGCGGCAGGGTAACGGTAGAGGAGCTGTTTTTT	CASSLGGRVTVEELFF
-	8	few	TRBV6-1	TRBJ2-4	TGTGCCAGCAACATTCAGTACTTC	CASNIQYF
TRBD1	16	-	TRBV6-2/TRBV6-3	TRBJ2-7	TGTGCCAGCAGATGGAATCCGGGACAGGGGGCTGACGAGCAGTACTTC	CASRWNPGQGADEQYF
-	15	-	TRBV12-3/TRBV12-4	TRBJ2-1	TGTGCCAGCAGTCCACGCCCGACTAGTCTGAATGAGCAGTTCTTC	CASSPRPTSLNEQFF
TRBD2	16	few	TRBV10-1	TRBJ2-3	TGCGCCAGCAGTGACGGGACTAGCTTAGCTACAGATACGCAGTATTTT	CASSDGTSLATDTQYF
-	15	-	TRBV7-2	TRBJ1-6	TGTGCCACCCGGGGGGGCGTCGTGGGGAATTCACCCCTCCACTTT	CATRGGVVGNSPLHF
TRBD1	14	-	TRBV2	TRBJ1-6	TGTGCCAGCAGTGCGGACAGGGCTAATTCACCCCTCCACTTT	CASSADRANSPLHF
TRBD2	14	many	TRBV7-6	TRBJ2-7	TGTGCCAGCAGCTCGCGCGGGAGGGCCTACGAGCAGTACTTC	CASSSRGRAYEQYF
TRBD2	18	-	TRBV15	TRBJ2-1	TGTGCCACCAGCAGAGAATTATTAGCGGGGGACTTTTACAATGAGCAGTTCTTC	CATSRELLAGDFYNEQFF
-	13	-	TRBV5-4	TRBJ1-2	TGTGCCAGCAGCAGACGAGGCGGCTATGGCTACACCTTC	CASSRRGGYGYTF
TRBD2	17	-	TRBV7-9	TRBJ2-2	TGTGCCAGCAGCGCCCGGGACTCGGGAGGCGACACCGGGGAGCTGTTTTTT	CASSARDSGGDTGELFF
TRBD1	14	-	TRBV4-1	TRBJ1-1	TGCGCCAGCAGCCGCCCGGGACAGAGTACTGAAGCTTTCTTT	CASSRPGQSTEAFF
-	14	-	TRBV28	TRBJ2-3	TGTGCCAGCAACCCCCCGCGGGGTACAGATACGCAGTATTTT	CASNPPRGTDTQYF
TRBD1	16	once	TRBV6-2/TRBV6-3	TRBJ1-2	TGTGCCAGCACCAAGAACCGGGACAGGCCCTGGGATGGCTACACCTTC	CASTKNRDRPWDGYTF
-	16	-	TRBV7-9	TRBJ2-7	TGTGCCAGCAGCTCGACCTTCCGGGATCCTTCCTACGAGCAGTACTTC	CASSSTFRDPSYEQYF
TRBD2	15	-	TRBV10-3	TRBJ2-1	TGTGCCATCAGTGCACAGCGGGGCATAGTCAATGAGCAGTTCTTC	CAISAQRGIVNEQFF
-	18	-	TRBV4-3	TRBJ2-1	TGCGCCAGCAGCCCAGGAGCGGCGGGATTCAGGACCTACAATGAGCAGTTCTTC	CASSPGAAGFRTYNEQFF
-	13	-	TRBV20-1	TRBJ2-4	TGCACCCCGGACCCTGAGGAGGGAAACATTCAGTACTTC	CTPDPEEGNIQYF
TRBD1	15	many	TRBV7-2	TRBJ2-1	TGTGCCAGCAGCCAAACGACAGGGCAGGTTGACGAGCAGTTCTTC	CASSQTTGQVDEQFF
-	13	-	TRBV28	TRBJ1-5	TGTGCCATCTCAAACGGGGGCAATCAGCCCCAGCATTTT	CAISNGGNQPQHF
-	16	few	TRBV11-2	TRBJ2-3	TGTGCCAGCAGCTTAGGGGTGACTAGATTCACAGATACGCAGTATTTT	CASSLGVTRFTDTQYF
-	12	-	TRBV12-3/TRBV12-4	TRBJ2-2	TGTGCCAGCAGTTTTTTTGTCGGGGAGCTGTTTTTT	CASSFFVGELFF
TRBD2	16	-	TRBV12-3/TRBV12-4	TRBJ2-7	TGTGCCAGCAGTCCAGGGACTAGCGGGATGACCTACGAGCAGTACTTC	CASSPGTSGMTYEQYF
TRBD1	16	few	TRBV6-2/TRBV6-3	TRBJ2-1	TGTGCCAGCAGTTCCCACAGGGGGCCCTCCTACAATGAGCAGTTCTTC	CASSSHRGPSYNEQFF
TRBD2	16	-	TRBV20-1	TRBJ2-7	TGCAGTGCTAGAGGAGTCAAGCGGGGGGGTACCTACGAGCAGTACTTC	CSARGVKRGGTYEQYF
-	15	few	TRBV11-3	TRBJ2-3	TGTGCCAGCAGCCCGCGGGACGGACGCACAGATACGCAGTATTTT	CASSPRDGRTDTQYF
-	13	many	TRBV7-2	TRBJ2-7	TGTGCCAGCAGCTTATCCCGGTCCTACGAGCAGTACTTC	CASSLSRSYEQYF
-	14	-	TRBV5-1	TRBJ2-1	TGCGCCAGCAGCCGAGCCGGGAGTGACAATGAGCAGTTCTTC	CASSRAGSDNEQFF
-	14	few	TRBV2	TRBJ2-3	TGTGCCAGCAGTGAACAACAGGGCACAGATACGCAGTATTTT	CASSEQQGTDTQYF
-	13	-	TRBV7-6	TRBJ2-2	TGTGCCAGCAGCTTATTGGTGGCCGGGGAGCTGTTTTTT	CASSLLVAGELFF